These 9 T cell receptor beta chains came from one sample sequenced in a study of blood T cell repertoires in COVID-19. Here immunoSEQ multiplex PCR was the method, and the copy in TCRdb shows in-frame clones only, minus some. Altogether about 290,000 clones are present, 89% being singletons, with the ten largest covering roughly 0.92%. Sequencing used peripheral blood. These receptor sequences come from a woman aged 40 to 55 who had recovered from COVID-19.

The chain joins TRBV6-1 to TRBJ2-1, with 7 bases that match TRBD1. Germline values: CDR1 MNHNS, CDR2 SASEGT. J gave up 2 bases and V 1 base, and 2 bases lay outside the gene matches. The CDR3 runs 15 residues. For the CDR3, the DNA is TGTGCCAGCAGTGAAGTACAGGGGCCCTACAATGAGCAGTTCTTC. This translates into CASSEVQGPYNEQFF.

The V gene is TRBV7-9, the J gene TRBJ2-3, with TRBD2 matching over 15 bases. With 5 bases clipped from V and 3 bases from J, the junction kept 12 bases outside the gene matches. The CDR3 has 19 residues. Germline V gene lookup returns CDR1 SEHNR and CDR2 FQNEAQ (reference sequence). This CDR3 reads CASSHLWGLAGGETDTQYF. The CDR3 DNA reads as TGTGCCAGCAGCCACCTTTGGGGACTAGCGGGAGGAGAAACAGATACGCAGTATTTT.

The chain couples TRBV5-1 to TRBJ2-3, with 12 bases that match TRBD2. This CDR3 is built from 17 residues. V shed 4 bases and J 2 bases; nucleotides not matched to a gene: 8. The germline V gene has CDR1 SGHRS and CDR2 YFSETQ. The CDR3 sequence is CASSPLTSGSSTDTQYF. In nucleotides, the CDR3 is TGCGCCAGCAGCCCCCTGACTAGCGGGAGTTCCACAGATACGCAGTATTTT. Supplemented by reference TRBV5-1 and TRBJ2-3, the full variable domain reads KAGVTQTPRYLIKTRGQQVTLSCSPISGHRSVSWYQQTPGQGLQFLFEYFSETQRNKGNFPGRFSGRQFSNSRSEMNVSTLELGDSALYLCASSPLTSGSSTDTQYFGPGTRLTVL.

The chain carries TRBV2 and TRBJ1-2, with 11 bases fitting TRBD1. The CDR3 sequence is 13 residues long. Trimming at V came to 8 bases and at J to 5 bases, leaving 4 bases not matched to a gene. Looked up from germline, CDR1 is SNHLY and CDR2 is FYNNEI. CDR3 DNA sequence: TGTGCCAGCGGAGGGACAGGGGGGTATGGCTACACCTTC. Protein product: CASGGTGGYGYTF.

The chain couples TRBV2 to TRBJ2-1; a possible D gene is TRBD1 (5 bases). Germline CDR1 reads SNHLY; CDR2 reads FYNNEI. Trimming pared 8 bases from V and 9 bases from J, leaving 23 bases between. This CDR3 is built from 15 residues. The CDR3 region has the DNA TGTGCCAGCTTAACCAGCCCCAGGGATCTAGGTGAGCAGTTCTTC. Translated: CASLTSPRDLGEQFF.

CDR3 loop: CASSYFALAGEKTQYF. The CDR3 nucleotides read TGTGCCAGCAGTTACTTCGCCCTAGCGGGAGAGAAGACCCAGTACTTC. The chain recombines TRBV6-5 with TRBJ2-5; TRBD2 matches 10 bases. This CDR3 has 16 residues. The ends lost 1 base at V and 6 bases at J; junction bases unmatched: 8. Germline-derived CDR1 and CDR2 are MNHEY and SVGAGI.

This chain uses TRBV27 with TRBJ2-3; tentatively, D is TRBD2 (6 bases). Germline V gives CDR1 MNHEY, CDR2 SMNVEV (reference sequence). V was pared by 1 base and J by 1 base, with 6 bases between. This CDR3 spans 14 amino acids. CDR3 residues: CASSLWGGTDTQYF. The CDR3 bases are TGTGCCAGCAGTTTATGGGGGGGCACAGATACGCAGTATTTT.

The chain couples TRBV5-1 to TRBJ2-3; no firm D call. Trimming pared 1 base from V and 1 base from J, leaving 10 bases between. The V gene's germline CDR1 is SGHRS and CDR2 YFSETQ. The CDR3 consists of 15 residues. DNA of the CDR3: TGCGCCAGCAGCTTGAATTCCGAGGGCACAGATACGCAGTATTTT. This translates into CASSLNSEGTDTQYF.

The CDR3 region has the DNA TGTGCCAGCAGTCCTCAAGGACTAGCGGGCTACCAAGAGACCCAGTACTTC. Protein sequence: CASSPQGLAGYQETQYF. V usage is TRBV28 and J usage is TRBJ2-5; TRBD2 aligns across 11 bases. Germline assignment: CDR1 MDHEN and CDR2 SYDVKM. V was pared by 5 bases and J by 0 bases, with 8 bases of the junction left unmatched. The CDR3 is made up of 17 amino acids.